These 17 T cell receptor beta chains were all obtained from the same sample, sequenced in a study of T cell responses to AZD1222 COVID-19 vaccine. Profiling relied on immunoSEQ multiplex PCR, and the TCRdb table lists in-frame clones only, not all of them. The repertoire consists of some 120,000 clones, with around 85% occurring once and the leading ten covering around 4.4%. Sequencing used peripheral blood, obtained 28 days after the second AZD1222 dose. The origin of the receptors is an adult who received the AZD1222 COVID-19 vaccine.

The chain has TRBV19 and TRBJ1-1, with 8 bases fitting TRBD1. The germline V gene has CDR1 LNHDA and CDR2 SQIVND (reference sequence). The CDR3 sequence is 14 residues long. The V segment lost 6 bases and the J segment 0 bases; nucleotides outside the gene matches: 3. The CDR3 bases are TGTGCCAGTAGATCGGGACAGGTGAACACTGAAGCTTTCTTT. Translated, it gives CASRSGQVNTEAFF.

The V gene is TRBV11-2, the J gene TRBJ1-5; D not resolved. CDR1 and CDR2 (germline): SGHAT, FQNNGV. Trimming stripped 0 bases from V and 4 bases from J, with 10 bases between. The CDR3 extends over 15 amino acids. The CDR3, as DNA: TGTGCCAGCAGCTTAGATGGCAGCAGAAATCAGCCCCAGCATTTT. As protein: CASSLDGSRNQPQHF. Variable domain in full (rest from reference TRBV11-2 and TRBJ1-5): EAGVAQSPRYKIIEKRQSVAFWCNPISGHATLYWYQQILGQGPKLLIQFQNNGVVDDSQLPKDRFSAERLKGVDSTLKIQPAKLEDSAVYLCASSLDGSRNQPQHFGDGTRLSIL.

This chain joins TRBV11-2 and TRBJ2-3, with 7 bases fitting TRBD2. The CDR3 is 15 residues long. Germline CDR1 is SGHAT and CDR2 is FQNNGV. V lost 8 bases and J lost 1; bases outside the gene matches: 9. This CDR3 is CASANGLGGTDTQYF. The CDR3 bases are TGTGCCAGCGCGAACGGACTAGGGGGCACAGATACGCAGTATTTT.

The chain employs TRBV11-2 and TRBJ1-2; 7 bases are shared with TRBD1. The CDR3 has 16 amino acids. Germline assignment: CDR1 SGHAT and CDR2 FQNNGV. V trimming: 5 bases; J trimming: 4 bases; junction bases outside the gene matches: 13. The CDR3 DNA reads TGTGCCAGCAGCCCCATGGCGCAGGGGGTCGGCTATGGCTACACCTTC. Protein: CASSPMAQGVGYGYTF.

This chain connects TRBV10-1 to TRBJ1-1; possibly TRBD1 for D (5 bases). This CDR3 comprises 12 residues. Looked up from germline, CDR1 is WNHNN and CDR2 is SYGVQD (reference sequence). V was shortened by 8 bases and J by 3 bases, with 10 bases between the two germline ends. The chain's CDR3 is CASGDLYTEAFF. The CDR3 coding sequence is TGCGCCAGCGGGGACTTATACACTGAAGCTTTCTTT.

CDR3 region: CASSPASRLNTEAFF. In DNA form, the CDR3 reads TGTGCCAGCAGCCCGGCATCACGTTTGAACACTGAAGCTTTCTTT. The chain links TRBV13 to TRBJ1-1; D is uncertain. Trimming pared 5 bases from V and 0 bases from J, leaving 13 bases between. Germline CDR1 PRHDT, CDR2 FYEKMQ (reference sequence). The CDR3 length is 15 residues.

V is TRBV4-1 and J is TRBJ2-7; 13 positions match TRBD2. The CDR3 runs to 18 residues. Germline V gives CDR1 MGHRA, CDR2 YSYEKL. V was pared by 4 bases and J by 0 bases, with 9 bases of the junction left unmatched. The CDR3 sequence is CASSPGLAGARSSYEQYF. The CDR3 DNA sequence: TGCGCCAGCAGCCCCGGACTAGCGGGGGCGAGGAGCTCCTACGAGCAGTACTTC.

The chain recombines TRBV15 with TRBJ1-4, with TRBD1 as a possible D gene (5 bases). The CDR3 extends over 13 amino acids. Germline V gene sequence: CDR1 LNHNV, CDR2 YYDKDF (reference sequence). Deletions cut 0 bases from V and 10 bases from J, with 9 bases between. The CDR3 region has the DNA TGTGCCACCAGCAGAGATCTCGGGGCAAAACTGTTTTTT. This encodes CATSRDLGAKLFF.

J is TRBJ1-1 and V is TRBV12-3 or TRBV12-4; D is unresolved. Trimming pared 4 bases from V and 3 bases from J, leaving 6 bases between. This CDR3 region has 12 residues. In DNA form, the CDR3 reads TGTGCCAGCAGTTACGTCTACACTGAAGCTTTCTTT. It translates to CASSYVYTEAFF.

V usage is TRBV5-5 and J usage is TRBJ1-1; 11 bases are shared with TRBD1. In germline, CDR1 is SGHKS, CDR2 YYEKEE (reference sequence). The CDR3 has 14 amino acids. With V trimmed by 2 bases and J by 6 bases, 3 bases remained unmatched. The CDR3 sequence is CASSLGQGAAEAFF. The CDR3 DNA sequence: TGTGCCAGCAGCTTAGGACAGGGGGCGGCTGAAGCTTTCTTT.

This chain joins TRBV5-4 and TRBJ2-1; maybe TRBD2 (5 bases). Germline values: CDR1 SGHNT, CDR2 YYREEE (reference sequence). The CDR3 runs to 14 residues. V lost 2 bases and J 6 bases, leaving 12 bases between the germline ends. The CDR3 loop reads CASSFGDSLNEQFF. In nucleotides, the CDR3 is TGTGCCAGCAGCTTCGGGGATTCACTCAATGAGCAGTTCTTC.

In DNA form, the CDR3 reads TGTGCCAGTACTAAGGGGCCAGGGGGCGAGGTCAATGAGCAGTTCTTC. Encoded protein: CASTKGPGGEVNEQFF. V usage is TRBV19 and J usage is TRBJ2-1; TRBD1 agrees at 8 bases. J lost 6 bases, V lost 7 bases, and 14 bases had no gene match. Germline lookup yields CDR1 LNHDA and CDR2 SQIVND (reference sequence). The CDR3 length is 16 residues.

V usage is TRBV7-7 and J usage is TRBJ2-5, with 13 bases aligning to TRBD2. Germline CDR1 reads SSHAT; CDR2 reads FNYEAQ (reference sequence). V was clipped by 5 bases and J by 0 bases; unmatched bases: 3. This CDR3 is built from 16 residues. The CDR3 here is CASSPGLAGYQETQYF. CDR3 sequence (DNA): TGTGCCAGCAGCCCGGGACTAGCGGGGTACCAAGAGACCCAGTACTTC.

This chain uses TRBV11-2 with TRBJ2-3; D possibly corresponds to TRBD2 (5 bases). CDR3 length: 17 amino acids. In germline, CDR1 is SGHAT, CDR2 FQNNGV. V shed 4 bases and J shed 2 bases, with 19 bases lying between them. The CDR3 DNA sequence: TGTGCCAGCAGCTCTTTTCCTACGGGGAACTACACAGATACGCAGTATTTT. Amino acid sequence: CASSSFPTGNYTDTQYF.

A single count supports this clone. This chain links TRBV5-1 with TRBJ2-5; 8 bases are shared with TRBD1. The CDR3 runs 14 residues. The trim removed 3 bases at V and 5 bases at J, leaving 6 bases unmatched. Looked up from germline, CDR1 is SGHRS and CDR2 is YFSETQ. The DNA of the CDR3 is TGCGCCAGCAGCTGGGACAGGTTTGGTGAGACCCAGTACTTC. Protein: CASSWDRFGETQYF.

This clone was counted only a few times. J is TRBJ2-1 and V is TRBV21-1. TRBV21-1 is a recognized pseudogene. CDR3 size: 17 residues. CDR3: CASSPVRLGPSYNEQFF. In nucleotides, the CDR3 is TGTGCCAGCAGCCCGGTTAGGTTAGGACCCTCCTACAATGAGCAGTTCTTC.

In the case of this clone: Within the sample, other DNA sequences also encode this same CDR3. This sequence joins TRBV19 and TRBJ1-5; D unresolved. With 3 bases removed from V and 3 bases from J, the gap between germline ends came to 6 bases. Germline lookup yields CDR1 LNHDA and CDR2 SQIVND (reference sequence). The CDR3 runs to 13 residues. CDR3 sequence reads: CASSIAINQPQHF. CDR3 sequence (DNA): TGTGCCAGTAGTATCGCGATCAATCAGCCCCAGCATTTT.